The source of this T cell receptor (beta chain) is a study of beta chain features in type 1 diabetes. Overall study context: Cell yields, gender and age were similar in healthy donors and patients. The study, taken as a whole, reports: Patients with Type 1 diabetes showed moderately but significantly shorter TCRB CDR3s in all four CD4+ subsets. The naive, central memory and Treg TCRB repertoires of patients appeared to be more similar to one another than those of healthy donors.

Using CD45RO/CCR7/CD25/CD127/CD95/CD27, CD4+ naive, central memory, regulatory and stem cell-like memory cells were sorted. This clone came up a few times. Its antigen is not known. CDR1 and CDR2 from the germline V gene are SGHVS and FQNEAQ. The CDR3 sequence is 15 residues long. The V end was cut by 3 bases, the J end by 3 bases, with 14 bases between. The sequenced template was cDNA made from the entire isolated RNA. TCRdb keeps only in-frame clones here, not all; method: immunoSEQ multiplex PCR. The sample includes 400,000 or so clones, around 9.6% of them seen just once. Sequencing used central memory CD4+ T cells from blood. V and J are TRBV7-8 and TRBJ1-2; weak D call: TRBD1 (5 bases). The source of this sequence is a man in his thirties or forties with type 1 diabetes. CDR3 DNA sequence: TGTGCCAGCAGCTTCAGTCCGGGGGGAGACTATGGCTACACCTTC. Its translation: CASSFSPGGDYGYTF.